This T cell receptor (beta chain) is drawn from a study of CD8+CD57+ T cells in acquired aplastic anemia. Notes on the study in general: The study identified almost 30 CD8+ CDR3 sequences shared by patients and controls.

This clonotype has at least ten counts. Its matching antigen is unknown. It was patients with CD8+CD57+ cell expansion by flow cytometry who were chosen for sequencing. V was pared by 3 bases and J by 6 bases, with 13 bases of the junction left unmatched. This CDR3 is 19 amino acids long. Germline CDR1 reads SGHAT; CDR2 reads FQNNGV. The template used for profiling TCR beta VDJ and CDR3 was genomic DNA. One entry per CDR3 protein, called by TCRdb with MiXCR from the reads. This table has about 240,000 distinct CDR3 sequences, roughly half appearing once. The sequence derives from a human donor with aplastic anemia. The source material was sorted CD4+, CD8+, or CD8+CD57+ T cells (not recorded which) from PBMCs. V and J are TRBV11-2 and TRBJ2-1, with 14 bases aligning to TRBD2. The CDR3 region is CASSFRGTSGSTNINEQFF. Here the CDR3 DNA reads TGTGCCAGCAGCTTCCGAGGGACTAGCGGGAGTACGAATATCAATGAGCAGTTCTTC.